Below are 30 T cell receptor beta chains sequenced from a single sample in a study of shared clonotypes between healthy human individuals. Some clones are missing from TCRdb's copy, which holds only in-frame ones; the method was immunoSEQ multiplex PCR. Here the sample spans more than 400,000 clones, more than 65% being singletons. Sequenced material: PBMCs. The origin of the receptors is a woman between 40 and 50 years old in good health. Some clones in this sample may be carry-over from other donors' samples.

This clone was seen many times. This rearrangement joins TRBV23-1 to TRBJ1-2; D is uncertain. TRBV23-1 is identified as an open reading frame with a role that is uncertain. The CDR3 is 14 residues long. V gave up 0 bases and J gave up 1 base, with 6 bases separating them. The CDR3 DNA follows: TGCGCCAGCAGTCAATCAGCACTTAACTATGGCTACACCTTC. Residues: CASSQSALNYGYTF.

Details on this clone: This is likely an artifact of a read error, given a far larger clone one base away. The sample contains more than one DNA sequence encoding this CDR3. The V and J genes are TRBV7-9 and TRBJ2-7; 11 nucleotides line up with TRBD2. The CDR3 runs to 14 residues. CDR1 is SEHNR and CDR2 is FQNEAQ in the germline V gene (reference sequence). Here the CDR3 reads CASSGGTSGYEQYF. DNA for the CDR3: TGTGCCAGCAGCGGAGGGACTAGCGGCTACGAGCAGTACTTT. Looking up the rest from reference TRBV7-9 and TRBJ2-7 gives the full variable domain: DTGVSQNPRHKITKRGQNVTFRCDPISEHNRLYWYRQTLGQGPEFLTYFQNEAQLEKSRLLSDRFSAERPKGSFSTLEIQRTEQGDSAMYLCASSGGTSGYEQYFGPGTRLTVT.

The chain links TRBV28 to TRBJ2-3; 9 bases map to TRBD2. Germline trimming cut 6 bases from V and 5 bases from J; bases unmatched to any gene: 9. CDR3 length equals 15 residues. Germline CDR1 is MDHEN and CDR2 is SYDVKM. In DNA form, the CDR3 reads TGTGCCAGCAGATCCTTAGCGGGAGAGGGAGATACGCAGTATTTT. Its translation: CASRSLAGEGDTQYF.

The chain joins TRBV5-1 to TRBJ2-1, with 8 positions matching TRBD2. After removal of 4 bases from V and 2 bases from J, the junction contained 5 bases not matched to a gene. CDR3 length: 15 residues. Germline CDR1 is SGHRS and CDR2 is YFSETQ. The CDR3 reads CASSEGLGTYNEQFF. CDR3 sequence (DNA): TGCGCCAGCAGCGAGGGACTAGGGACCTACAATGAGCAGTTCTTC.

Note on this clone: This is likely an artifact of a read error, given a far larger clone one base away. V is TRBV5-1 and J is TRBJ2-1; D is perhaps TRBD1 (6 bases). CDR1 is SGHRS, CDR2 YFSETQ, per germline. The CDR3 has 17 residues. With 4 bases removed from V and 9 bases from J, the gap between germline ends came to 26 bases. The chain's CDR3 is CASSPATGTLTGSEQFF. In DNA form, the CDR3 reads TGCGCCAGCAGCCCCGCTACTGGGACGCTTACAGGGAGTGAGCAGTTCTTC.

V usage is TRBV9 and J usage is TRBJ2-1, with TRBD2 matching 12 bases. CDR3 length: 16 amino acids. The germline gives CDR1 SGDLS, CDR2 YYNGEE. J was trimmed by 7 bases and V by 0 bases; bases with no gene match: 5. The CDR3 DNA follows: TGTGCCAGCAGCGTAGCGTGGACTAGCGGGACTAATGAGCAGTTCTTC. Translation gives CASSVAWTSGTNEQFF.

The chain employs TRBV19 and TRBJ2-5; D is tentatively TRBD1 or TRBD2 (5 bases each). The CDR3 loop spans 13 amino acids. V lost 3 bases, J lost 4 bases, and 9 bases lay in between. The germline V gene encodes CDR1 LNHDA and CDR2 SQIVND (reference sequence). As DNA, the CDR3 is TGTGCCAGTAGTATGGTTGGGGGAGAGACCCAGTACTTC. Its protein is CASSMVGGETQYF.

This clone has only a few counts. V is TRBV11-2 and J is TRBJ2-7; no firm D call. The CDR3 has 15 residues. V was cut by 1 base and J by 0 bases, with 10 bases left in between. CDR1 and CDR2 from the germline V gene are SGHAT and FQNNGV. The DNA for the CDR3 is TGTGCCAGCAGCTTAGGCTCAACCCTCTCCTACGAGCAGTACTTC. Translated, it gives CASSLGSTLSYEQYF.

This chain uses TRBV5-4 with TRBJ2-7; 12 bases match TRBD2. CDR3 length equals 16 residues. V lost 0 bases, J lost 0 bases, and 1 base stayed unmatched. Germline CDR1 and CDR2: SGHNT and YYREEE (reference sequence). CDR3 sequence reads: CASSLGLAGASYEQYF. CDR3 sequence (DNA): TGTGCCAGCAGCTTGGGACTAGCGGGAGCCTCCTACGAGCAGTACTTC.

There are a few counts of this clone. The rearrangement joins TRBV6-6 to TRBJ1-4, with D hard to call. The ends were cut back, 5 bases at V and 2 bases at J, with 9 bases in the middle. Looked up from germline, CDR1 is MNHNY and CDR2 is SVGAGI (reference sequence). The CDR3 runs 14 residues. The CDR3 sequence: CASSLGWTNEKLFF. The CDR3 nucleotides read TGTGCCAGCAGTCTCGGTTGGACTAATGAAAAACTGTTTTTT.

The chain links TRBV7-6 to TRBJ2-2, with TRBD2 as a possible D gene (6 bases). In germline, CDR1 is SGHVS, CDR2 FNYEAQ. The CDR3 extends over 14 amino acids. Trimming took 5 bases from V and 7 from J, leaving 14 bases between them. The CDR3 DNA is TGTGCCAGCAGCAAAACTAGCCTTTTCGGGGAGCTGTTTTTT. Encoded protein: CASSKTSLFGELFF. The full variable domain, completed using reference TRBV7-6 and TRBJ2-2, is GAGVSQSPRYKVTKRGQDVALRCDPISGHVSLYWYRQALGQGPEFLTYFNYEAQQDKSGLPNDRFSAERPEGSISTLTIQRTEQRDSAMYRCASSKTSLFGELFFGEGSRLTVL.

This sequence joins TRBV14 and TRBJ1-2; D remains ambiguous. V dropped 0 bases and J dropped 2 bases, with 4 bases sitting between them. The CDR3 has 13 amino acids. Germline V gene lookup returns CDR1 SGHDN and CDR2 FVKESK. Written as DNA, the CDR3 is TGTGCCAGCAGCCAAGACAGAAACTATGGCTACACCTTC. It is translated as CASSQDRNYGYTF.

The chain employs TRBV2 and TRBJ2-3; D gene unclear. V lost 6 bases, J lost 6 bases, and 10 bases lay in between. In germline, CDR1 is SNHLY, CDR2 FYNNEI. The CDR3 extends over 12 amino acids. The CDR3 nucleotides read TGTGCCAGCAGCCAGGTACTGGATACGCAGTATTTT. It translates to CASSQVLDTQYF.

This clone was seen a single time. CDR3 in amino acids: CASSVRGSYSNQPQHF. For the CDR3, the DNA is TGTGCCAGCAGTGTACGGGGAAGTTATAGCAATCAGCCCCAGCATTTT. The V and J genes are TRBV2 and TRBJ1-5, with no clear D. The germline gives CDR1 SNHLY, CDR2 FYNNEI. This CDR3 region has 16 residues. The V gene lost 4 bases and the J gene lost 0 bases, with 13 bases spanning the gap.

With regard to this clone: This specimen includes other DNA sequences encoding the same CDR3. The chain carries TRBV18 and TRBJ2-3; D unclear. The germline gives CDR1 KGHSH, CDR2 LQKENI. Trimming pared 2 bases from V and 0 bases from J, leaving 3 bases between. The CDR3 totals 13 residues. The CDR3: CASSPASTDTQYF. The CDR3 DNA is TGTGCCAGCTCACCAGCCAGCACAGATACGCAGTATTTT.

The sample holds a few counts of this clone. With a much larger clone just one base away, this may be a read error. Other DNA sequences of this sample code for an identical CDR3. The chain carries TRBV28 and TRBJ2-7; maybe TRBD2 (5 bases). In germline, CDR1 is MDHEN, CDR2 SYDVKM. There are 15 residues in the CDR3. The CDR3 coding sequence is TGTGCCAGTAGTTCCCCTTCGGTTAGCGAGTACGAGCAGTACTTC. Encoded protein: CASSSPSVSEYEQYF.

The chain recombines TRBV4-1 with TRBJ2-3; TRBD1 agrees at 7 bases. The CDR3 has 17 amino acids. Germline assignment: CDR1 MGHRA and CDR2 YSYEKL. After removal of 1 base from V and 7 bases from J, the junction contained 14 bases not matched to a gene. As DNA, the CDR3 is TGCGCCAGCAGCCAAGGATTAGTAGGGGGCGGGTTGAATACGCAGTATTTT. This codes for CASSQGLVGGGLNTQYF.

This clone was seen a single time. V and J are TRBV28 and TRBJ2-1; a possible D gene is TRBD1 (6 bases). V was pared by 7 bases and J by 4 bases, with 17 bases between. CDR1 and CDR2 (germline): MDHEN, SYDVKM. The CDR3 covers 15 residues. CDR3 region: CASKSLDSYYNEQFF. As DNA, the CDR3 is TGTGCCAGCAAGTCCTTGGACAGCTATTACAATGAGCAGTTCTTC.

The V and J genes are TRBV25-1 and TRBJ2-3, with D uncertain. V was pared by 0 bases and J by 0 bases, with 7 bases between. From germline, CDR1 is MGHDK and CDR2 SYGVNS. The CDR3 totals 15 residues. The CDR3, as DNA: TGTGCCAGCAGTGAATATCTGGGGAGCACAGATACGCAGTATTTT. Translation: CASSEYLGSTDTQYF.

This chain links TRBV2 with TRBJ2-7, with 11 bases aligning to TRBD2. The CDR3 has 14 residues. CDR1 is SNHLY, CDR2 FYNNEI, per germline. V shed 5 bases, J shed 3 bases, and the junction held 3 bases outside the gene matches. The CDR3 is CASSIAGGLYEQYF. The CDR3 DNA reads TGTGCCAGCAGTATAGCGGGAGGGCTCTACGAGCAGTACTTC.

This clone was picked up one time. The CDR3 protein is CASSLAAGTGGIGELFF. In nucleotides, the CDR3 is TGTGCCAGCAGCTTAGCGGCGGGGACAGGGGGCATCGGGGAGCTGTTTTTT. The chain links TRBV7-8 to TRBJ2-2; 12 bases are shared with TRBD1. The CDR3 spans 17 residues. V was clipped by 0 bases and J by 7 bases; unmatched bases: 6. Germline V CDR1 and CDR2: SGHVS, FQNEAQ. Drawing the rest from reference TRBV7-8 and TRBJ2-2, the complete variable domain is GAGVSQSPRYKVAKRGQDVALRCDPISGHVSLFWYQQALGQGPEFLTYFQNEAQLDKSGLPSDRFFAERPEGSVSTLKIQRTQQEDSAVYLCASSLAAGTGGIGELFFGEGSRLTVL.

The gene calls are TRBV7-2 and TRBJ2-2; D is perhaps TRBD2 (6 bases). The V end was cut by 5 bases, the J end by 6 bases, with 16 bases between. Germline lookup yields CDR1 SGHTA and CDR2 FQGNSA. CDR3 size: 15 residues. The CDR3 is CASSQRLVLSGELFF. DNA of the CDR3: TGTGCCAGCAGCCAGAGACTAGTGTTGTCCGGGGAGCTGTTTTTT.

This chain uses TRBV9 with TRBJ1-1; 7 bases are shared with TRBD1. The V and J ends lost 0 bases and 6 bases, in that order; junction bases with no gene match: 11. The CDR3 is made up of 16 amino acids. Per the germline V gene, CDR1 is SGDLS and CDR2 is YYNGEE. As DNA, the CDR3 is TGTGCCAGCAGCGTAGCCAGGGGGGCTTCTTTTGCTGAAGCTTTCTTT. It translates to CASSVARGASFAEAFF.

About this clone itself: This is likely an artifact of a read error, given a far larger clone one base away. The chain is built from TRBV11-3 and TRBJ2-1; D is possibly TRBD2 (5 bases). The CDR3 has 15 residues. The germline V gene encodes CDR1 SGHNT and CDR2 YENEEA. CDR3 nucleotides: TGTGCCAGCAGCCTCGGAGGAAGCTCCTACAGTGAGCAGTTCTTC. Protein product: CASSLGGSSYSEQFF.

The chain uses TRBV5-1 and TRBJ2-3; D possibly corresponds to TRBD2 (6 bases). Germline V CDR1 and CDR2: SGHRS, YFSETQ. The CDR3 runs 16 residues. V was shortened by 4 bases and J by 3 bases, with 18 bases between the two germline ends. Here the CDR3 DNA reads TGCGCCAGCAGCCTCATCGGGAGAGGGGATACAGATACGCAGTATTTT. This gives the protein CASSLIGRGDTDTQYF. The variable domain in full, completed from reference TRBV5-1 and TRBJ2-3, reads KAGVTQTPRYLIKTRGQQVTLSCSPISGHRSVSWYQQTPGQGLQFLFEYFSETQRNKGNFPGRFSGRQFSNSRSEMNVSTLELGDSALYLCASSLIGRGDTDTQYFGPGTRLTVL.

This clone came up a few times. V usage is TRBV28 and J usage is TRBJ2-3; the D call may be TRBD1 or TRBD2 (6 bases each). CDR3 length equals 15 residues. Germline CDR1 and CDR2: MDHEN and SYDVKM. Trimming pared 3 bases from V and 0 bases from J, leaving 10 bases between. CDR3 nucleotide sequence: TGTGCCAGCAGTTTCGGGGGCTCGAGCACAGATACGCAGTATTTT. Its translation is CASSFGGSSTDTQYF. Based on the CDR3 plus reference TRBV28 and TRBJ2-3, the full variable domain is DVKVTQSSRYLVKRTGEKVFLECVQDMDHENMFWYRQDPGLGLRLIYFSYDVKMKEKGDIPEGYSVSREKKERFSLILESASTNQTSMYLCASSFGGSSTDTQYFGPGTRLTVL.

The J gene is TRBJ1-5, the V gene TRBV28; D is perhaps TRBD1 (5 bases). There are 16 residues in the CDR3. From germline, CDR1 is MDHEN and CDR2 SYDVKM. The ends were cut back, 2 bases at V and 5 bases at J, with 16 bases in the middle. The CDR3 loop is CASSLLGTGGDQPQHF. Written as DNA, the CDR3 is TGTGCCAGCAGTTTACTAGGCACTGGAGGGGATCAGCCCCAGCATTTT.

V and J are TRBV7-8 and TRBJ1-2, with D possibly TRBD1 on 5 matching bases. Germline assignment: CDR1 SGHVS and CDR2 FQNEAQ. Trimming cost V 1 base and J 4 bases, with 13 bases left between them. There are 15 residues in the CDR3. The CDR3 loop reads CASSLVGGESYGYTF. CDR3 nucleotides: TGTGCCAGCAGCTTAGTTGGAGGGGAGAGCTATGGCTACACCTTC.

This clone was detected a few times. This chain joins TRBV27 and TRBJ2-3, with 9 bases fitting TRBD2. Germline V lookup: CDR1 MNHEY, CDR2 SMNVEV (reference sequence). This CDR3 contains 16 residues. J gave up 6 bases and V 2 bases, and 9 bases lay outside the gene matches. Here the CDR3 reads CASSLVGAGGPDTQYF. DNA for the CDR3: TGTGCCAGCAGTTTAGTCGGGGCGGGAGGGCCGGATACGCAGTATTTT.

CDR3 residues: CSVASPEHNEQFF. The DNA for the CDR3 is TGCAGCGTTGCTTCCCCCGAGCACAATGAGCAGTTCTTC. The chain joins TRBV29-1 to TRBJ2-1, with unresolved D. The CDR3 runs to 13 residues. The germline CDR1 and CDR2 sequences are SQVTM and ANQGSEA. V lost 4 bases to trimming and J lost 5 bases, with 12 bases between them.